This entry lists 11 T cell receptor beta chains sequenced from one sample in a study of shared clonotypes between healthy human individuals. Sequenced by immunoSEQ multiplex PCR; TCRdb stores in-frame clones only, minus some. Here the sample spans roughly 2.2 million clones, 85% to 95% being singletons. The specimen was naive CD4+ T cells from PBMCs. The subset: CD45RA+ positively selected. The receptors were gathered from a man between 18 and 35 years old in good health. Some clones in this sample may be carry-over from other donors' samples.

CDR3 region: CASSDGQGVYEQYF. The CDR3 bases are TGTGCCAGCAGTGATGGACAGGGTGTCTACGAGCAGTACTTC. The chain combines TRBV6-1 with TRBJ2-7; 8 positions match TRBD1. The junction had 4 bases not matched to a gene; V was cut back by 3 bases and J by 3 bases. Germline V gene sequence: CDR1 MNHNS, CDR2 SASEGT. This CDR3 comprises 14 residues.

The chain carries TRBV9 and TRBJ2-5, with TRBD2 matching over 8 bases. V lost 1 base and J lost 4; bases outside the gene matches: 3. Germline loops: CDR1 SGDLS, CDR2 YYNGEE. This CDR3 has 14 residues. CDR3 in DNA: TGTGCCAGCAGCGTACGGGGGGGCTCAGAGACCCAGTACTTC. This sequence encodes CASSVRGGSETQYF.

The chain has TRBV28 and TRBJ2-7; unclear D gene. Trimming stripped 3 bases from V and 6 bases from J, with 15 bases between. The CDR3 spans 14 residues. Germline loops: CDR1 MDHEN, CDR2 SYDVKM. Here the CDR3 DNA reads TGTGCCAGCAGTTTCGGCTTGGATCGACGCGAGCAGTACTTC. The encoded protein is CASSFGLDRREQYF.

The genes are TRBV15 and TRBJ1-4; D is perhaps TRBD1 (5 bases). Germline loops: CDR1 LNHNV, CDR2 YYDKDF (reference sequence). There are 15 residues in the CDR3. The germline V and J ends were trimmed by 5 bases and 7 bases, with 17 bases remaining between them. The CDR3 bases are TGTGCCACCAGCGCGGGCGGGGGGAGAGGTGAAAAACTGTTTTTT. This codes for CATSAGGGRGEKLFF.

The chain joins TRBV6-6 to TRBJ2-1; tentative D call: TRBD1 (7 bases). The CDR3 is 14 residues long. V lost 4 bases and J lost 8, with 15 bases in between. Per germline, CDR1 MNHNY and CDR2 SVGAGI (reference sequence). The CDR3 DNA is TGTGCCAGCAGTTCGACAGGGCGCGGGGATGAGCAGTTCTTC. Translation gives CASSSTGRGDEQFF.

J is TRBJ2-3 and V is TRBV28; D is undetermined. With 6 bases removed from V and 2 bases from J, the gap between germline ends came to 15 bases. The CDR3 length is 15 residues. Germline V gene data show CDR1 as MDHEN and CDR2 as SYDVKM. CDR3: CASSDFRSSTDTQYF. The CDR3 coding sequence is TGTGCCAGCAGCGACTTTCGTTCTTCCACAGATACGCAGTATTTT.

The chain has TRBV18 and TRBJ2-7; D is undetermined. This CDR3 is built from 14 residues. The ends were cut back, 0 bases at V and 9 bases at J, with 15 bases in the middle. CDR1 KGHSH and CDR2 LQKENI come from the germline V gene. In DNA form, the CDR3 reads TGTGCCAGCTCACCACCGGCGGTCGGTTTGGTGCAGTACTTC. It codes for CASSPPAVGLVQYF. Filled out from reference TRBV18 and TRBJ2-7, the complete variable domain reads NAGVMQNPRHLVRRRGQEARLRCSPMKGHSHVYWYRQLPEEGLKFMVYLQKENIIDESGMPKERFSAEFPKEGPSILRIQQVVRGDSAAYFCASSPPAVGLVQYFGPGTRLTVT.

The J gene is TRBJ1-2, the V gene TRBV18; no clear D gene. There are 16 residues in the CDR3. The V end lost 4 bases, the J end lost 3 bases, and 18 bases lay between the germline ends. Germline CDR1 KGHSH, CDR2 LQKENI. The CDR3: CASSLYKGLDHYGYTF. The DNA of the CDR3 is TGTGCCAGCTCACTTTATAAAGGGTTGGATCACTATGGCTACACCTTC.

The chain carries TRBV7-8 and TRBJ2-3; the match to TRBD2 covers 11 bases. The CDR3 is 18 amino acids. CDR1 and CDR2 from the germline V gene are SGHVS and FQNEAQ. J was trimmed by 0 bases and V by 4 bases; bases with no gene match: 9. The DNA for the CDR3 is TGTGCCAGCAGCTCAGAAATAGCGGGAGGGAGGAGCACAGATACGCAGTATTTT. Translation gives CASSSEIAGGRSTDTQYF.

V usage is TRBV9 and J usage is TRBJ2-7; a weak D match, TRBD1 (6 bases). Deletions cut 3 bases from V and 0 bases from J, with 16 bases between. CDR1 is SGDLS and CDR2 is YYNGEE in the germline V gene. The CDR3 is 16 amino acids. The CDR3 is CASSAALDSNSYEQYF. Here the CDR3 DNA reads TGTGCCAGCAGCGCAGCACTGGACAGCAACTCCTACGAGCAGTACTTC.

V and J are TRBV6-5 and TRBJ1-1; D unclear. This CDR3 contains 15 residues. V was trimmed by 0 bases and J by 1 base, leaving 9 bases between them. Germline V gives CDR1 MNHEY, CDR2 SVGAGI. CDR3 protein: CASSYSPARNTEAFF. DNA of the CDR3: TGTGCCAGCAGTTACTCCCCTGCGCGGAACACTGAAGCTTTCTTT.